What follows are 29 T cell receptor beta chains derived from one specimen sequenced in a study of CD8 T cells in ankylosing spondylitis. TCRdb recomputed calls from the 5' RACE reads with MiXCR, one row per CDR3 protein. The table has 200,000 to 250,000 distinct CDR3 sequences, approximately 24% seen once; the top ten hold 6.6%. The sample comprised blood, either unsorted or a sorted T cell fraction (not recorded which). The receptors here all came from a male donor with ankylosing spondylitis or in good health (not recorded which).

This clonotype was seen ten or more times. The chain's CDR3 is CASSPQGLDEQYF. CDR3 bases: TGTGCCAGCAGCCCACAGGGCCTGGACGAGCAGTACTTC. The chain links TRBV7-2 to TRBJ2-7; D is perhaps TRBD1 (6 bases). V was cut by 5 bases and J by 5 bases, with 13 bases left in between. Germline V gives CDR1 SGHTA, CDR2 FQGNSA. The CDR3 totals 13 residues.

In this sample, this clonotype turned up a few times. Written as DNA, the CDR3 is TGCAGTGCTTTGACAGGGCCCCGGAGCTATGGCTACACCTTC. It specifies CSALTGPRSYGYTF. This chain joins TRBV20-1 and TRBJ1-2; 7 nucleotides match TRBD1. CDR1 is DFQATT, CDR2 SNEGSKA, per germline (reference sequence). The CDR3 contains 14 residues. The ends lost 5 bases at V and 4 bases at J; junction bases unmatched: 10.

The chain employs TRBV5-1 and TRBJ1-1; no clear D. This CDR3 spans 13 amino acids. Germline V gene data show CDR1 as SGHRS and CDR2 as YFSETQ. V lost 6 bases and J 4 bases, leaving 13 bases between the germline ends. CDR3 nucleotide sequence: TGCGCCAGCAAGGGCAGCCCTCGCACTGAAGCTTTCTTT. It codes for CASKGSPRTEAFF.

This clonotype was picked up a small number of times. V is TRBV6-5 and J is TRBJ2-1; D may correspond to TRBD1 or TRBD2 (6 bases each). CDR3 length equals 12 residues. V lost 8 bases and J lost 15, with 20 bases in between. Germline CDR1 MNHEY, CDR2 SVGAGI. CDR3 amino acids: CASGTGTGVWFF. As DNA, the CDR3 is TGTGCCAGCGGCACAGGGACGGGGGTCTGGTTCTTC.

In its sample, this clonotype was seen many times. V and J are TRBV18 and TRBJ1-6; the D is unclear. This CDR3 contains 14 residues. CDR1 KGHSH and CDR2 LQKENI come from the germline V gene. Trimming took off 3 bases at V and 8 bases at J, with 11 bases between the two ends. Written as DNA, the CDR3 is TGTGCCAGCTCACCCCTTGACCGTGATTCACCCCTCCACTTT. As protein: CASSPLDRDSPLHF. Looking up the rest from reference TRBV18 and TRBJ1-6 gives the full variable domain: NAGVMQNPRHLVRRRGQEARLRCSPMKGHSHVYWYRQLPEEGLKFMVYLQKENIIDESGMPKERFSAEFPKEGPSILRIQQVVRGDSAAYFCASSPLDRDSPLHFGNGTRLTVT.

This clonotype was observed many times. The CDR3 bases are TGCAGTGCCCCGAGCGGTTACACAGATACGCAGTATTTT. Amino acids: CSAPSGYTDTQYF. The chain carries TRBV20-1 and TRBJ2-3; D is possibly TRBD2 (5 bases). This CDR3 is 13 amino acids long. V was cut by 6 bases and J by 2 bases, with 12 bases left in between. Per the germline V gene, CDR1 is DFQATT and CDR2 is SNEGSKA (reference sequence).

This clonotype was seen only a few times. This sequence joins TRBV29-1 and TRBJ2-5, with TRBD1 matching 9 bases. V dropped 8 bases and J dropped 4; count of bases not matched to a gene: 20. The CDR3 spans 17 residues. Germline CDR1 SQVTM, CDR2 ANQGSEA. The CDR3 bases are TGCAGCCTCCGTGGGACAGGGCGTCCAGGGGTCGCAGAGACCCAGTACTTC. Amino acid sequence: CSLRGTGRPGVAETQYF.

The chain links TRBV11-2 to TRBJ2-4; D is perhaps TRBD1 (6 bases). V was trimmed by 4 bases and J by 2 bases, leaving 21 bases between them. The CDR3 consists of 18 residues. Per the germline V gene, CDR1 is SGHAT and CDR2 is FQNNGV. The CDR3 loop reads CASSSLDRQWGTKNIQYF. The CDR3 DNA reads as TGTGCCAGCAGCTCCCTCGACAGGCAATGGGGAACCAAAAACATTCAGTACTTC.

The chain joins TRBV7-9 to TRBJ2-5; either TRBD1 or TRBD2 may supply D (6 bases each). Trimming took off 1 base at V and 5 bases at J, with 14 bases between the two ends. Germline V CDR1 and CDR2: SEHNR, FQNEAQ (reference sequence). There are 15 residues in the CDR3. The CDR3 region is CASSLGTDAGETQYF. The CDR3 DNA sequence: TGTGCCAGCAGCTTAGGGACAGACGCGGGGGAGACCCAGTACTTC.

This clonotype was observed many times. The rearrangement links TRBV5-6 to TRBJ2-3; TRBD1 might be the D (7 bases). This CDR3 region has 14 residues. Germline values: CDR1 SGHDT, CDR2 YYEEEE. The V gene lost 4 bases and the J gene lost 3 bases, with 12 bases spanning the gap. The CDR3 reads CASSRPGGTDTQYF. DNA for the CDR3: TGTGCCAGCAGCCGACCAGGGGGGACAGATACGCAGTATTTT.

This clonotype has only a few counts. V is TRBV18 and J is TRBJ2-3; 10 bases fit TRBD1. J lost 3 bases, V lost 4 bases, and 1 base had no gene match. The CDR3 is 14 residues long. CDR1 and CDR2 from the germline V gene are KGHSH and LQKENI. The CDR3: CASSRTGGTDTQYF. Written as DNA, the CDR3 is TGTGCCAGCTCACGGACAGGGGGAACAGATACGCAGTATTTT. The complete variable domain, with remaining parts taken from reference TRBV18 and TRBJ2-3, reads NAGVMQNPRHLVRRRGQEARLRCSPMKGHSHVYWYRQLPEEGLKFMVYLQKENIIDESGMPKERFSAEFPKEGPSILRIQQVVRGDSAAYFCASSRTGGTDTQYFGPGTRLTVL.

Turning to this clonotype: This clone may be a read error of a much larger clone one base away. The rearrangement links TRBV20-1 to TRBJ2-5; D not resolved. The length of the CDR3 is 11 residues. Trimming shortened V by 0 bases and J by 3 bases, and 2 bases separated the two germline ends. The V gene's germline CDR1 is DFQATT and CDR2 SNEGSKA (reference sequence). CDR3: CSARDKETQYF. The DNA of the CDR3 is TGCAGTGCTAGAGATAAAGAGACCCAGTACTTC.

The genes are TRBV12-3 or TRBV12-4 and TRBJ1-5; D is unresolved. This CDR3 has 11 amino acids. Trimming cost V 3 bases and J 5 bases, with 2 bases left between them. The DNA for the CDR3 is TGTGCCAGCAGTTTCGATCAGCCCCAGCATTTT. Its translation: CASSFDQPQHF.

This clonotype showed up many times. The chain joins TRBV5-6 to TRBJ1-2; perhaps TRBD1 as D (6 bases). The CDR3 has 13 residues. Deletions cut 0 bases from V and 8 bases from J, with 11 bases between. The germline V gene has CDR1 SGHDT and CDR2 YYEEEE. In DNA, the CDR3 is TGTGCCAGCAGCTTGGATACAGGGTACGGCTACACCTTC. It encodes CASSLDTGYGYTF.

In its sample, this clonotype was seen many times. The V gene is TRBV5-1, the J gene TRBJ2-5; tentative D call: TRBD1 (6 bases). V was clipped by 0 bases and J by 4 bases, with 13 bases between them. Germline lookup yields CDR1 SGHRS and CDR2 YFSETQ. This CDR3 is built from 15 residues. In nucleotides, the CDR3 is TGCGCCAGCAGCTTGGCTACAGGGCCTCGAGAGACCCAGTACTTC. This sequence encodes CASSLATGPRETQYF.

In this sample, this clonotype turned up many times. The chain carries TRBV20-1 and TRBJ1-4; a possible D gene is TRBD1 (5 bases). CDR1 is DFQATT and CDR2 is SNEGSKA in the germline V gene (reference sequence). This CDR3 has 13 residues. V lost 5 bases and J 7 bases, leaving 14 bases between the germline ends. The CDR3 is CSAPRDGGEKLFF. The CDR3 DNA reads as TGCAGTGCTCCCCGGGACGGGGGTGAAAAACTGTTTTTT.

This clonotype was counted ten times or more. As DNA, the CDR3 is TGCAGTGCTTCGATGGGGACTAGCGGAAACACAGATACGCAGTATTTT. Translation: CSASMGTSGNTDTQYF. The V gene is TRBV20-1, the J gene TRBJ2-3; 11 nucleotides agree with TRBD2. In germline, CDR1 is DFQATT, CDR2 SNEGSKA (reference sequence). This CDR3 comprises 16 residues. V was clipped by 5 bases and J by 2 bases; unmatched bases: 9.

CDR3 DNA: TGTGCCAGCAGAGTGGGACCCCAGGAAGCTTTCTTT. It yields the protein CASRVGPQEAFF. V and J are TRBV7-2 and TRBJ1-1; D is perhaps TRBD1 (5 bases). The CDR3 contains 12 residues. In germline, CDR1 is SGHTA, CDR2 FQGNSA. Trimming stripped 6 bases from V and 8 bases from J, with 13 bases between.

The sample holds many counts of this clonotype. The chain has TRBV12-3 or TRBV12-4 and TRBJ2-7; 7 nucleotides line up with TRBD2. The CDR3 has 15 residues. J lost 4 bases, V lost 6 bases, and 12 bases had no gene match. This CDR3 reads CASRGFGRVSYEQYF. The CDR3 DNA reads as TGTGCCAGCAGGGGGTTTGGGAGGGTTTCTTACGAGCAGTACTTC.

This clonotype was counted only a few times. The V gene is TRBV10-3, the J gene TRBJ2-5; D gene ambiguous. The CDR3 loop spans 11 amino acids. Germline CDR1 and CDR2: ENHRY and SYGVKD. V lost 6 bases to trimming and J lost 4 bases, with 6 bases between them. The CDR3 sequence: CAISRGETQYF. CDR3 in DNA: TGTGCCATCAGCAGAGGAGAGACCCAGTACTTC.

This clonotype was picked up many times. V and J are TRBV4-1 and TRBJ1-1; D is possibly TRBD1 (5 bases). The CDR3 extends over 16 amino acids. Trimming left V 0 bases short and J 0 bases short, with 11 bases between. Germline V gives CDR1 MGHRA, CDR2 YSYEKL. In nucleotides, the CDR3 is TGCGCCAGCAGCCAAGAAGCGACAGTTATGAACACTGAAGCTTTCTTT. Its translation is CASSQEATVMNTEAFF.

The table lists this clonotype with many counts. This chain connects TRBV7-9 to TRBJ1-6; D not resolved. The CDR3 length is 16 residues. Germline values: CDR1 SEHNR, CDR2 FQNEAQ (reference sequence). With 1 base removed from V and 7 bases from J, the gap between germline ends came to 14 bases. CDR3 nucleotide sequence: TGTGCCAGCAGCTTAGGTCGAACGGCGGGAAATTCACCCCTCCACTTT. Protein: CASSLGRTAGNSPLHF.

This clonotype was seen repeatedly, ten times or more. The genes are TRBV3-1 and TRBJ2-7, with a weak D call TRBD1 (6 bases). Trimming removed 6 bases at V and 2 bases at J, with 20 bases between. The CDR3 runs to 16 residues. Germline V gene data show CDR1 as LGHDT and CDR2 as YNNKEL (reference sequence). CDR3 DNA sequence: TGTGCCAGCAGTTCCGTCGACAGGTTGGCCCCCTACGAGCAGTACTTC. Translating gives CASSSVDRLAPYEQYF.

The chain employs TRBV29-1 and TRBJ2-3; the D gene is possibly TRBD2 (5 bases). The length of the CDR3 is 11 residues. Looked up from germline, CDR1 is SQVTM and CDR2 is ANQGSEA. Trimming removed 6 bases from V and 6 bases from J, with 10 bases in between. The CDR3 region has the DNA TGCAGCGTACTCAGAGGGGATACGCAGTATTTT. This translates into CSVLRGDTQYF.

The chain joins TRBV20-1 to TRBJ2-2, with 9 bases that match TRBD1. The CDR3 is 13 amino acids. V was clipped by 3 bases and J by 16 bases; unmatched bases: 12. CDR1 is DFQATT and CDR2 is SNEGSKA in the germline V gene (reference sequence). In nucleotides, the CDR3 is TGCAGTGCTAGGGGACAGGGACGAAGCGCACAGTTTTTT. This translates into CSARGQGRSAQFF.

This clonotype showed up many times. The chain links TRBV29-1 to TRBJ1-2; maybe TRBD1 (5 bases). Trimming stripped 4 bases from V and 2 bases from J, with 5 bases between. Germline assignment: CDR1 SQVTM and CDR2 ANQGSEA. CDR3 length equals 11 residues. This CDR3 is CSVGGNYGYTF. The DNA of the CDR3 is TGCAGCGTTGGGGGGAACTATGGCTACACCTTC. Drawing the rest from reference TRBV29-1 and TRBJ1-2, the complete variable domain is SAVISQKPSRDICQRGTSLTIQCQVDSQVTMMFWYRQQPGQSLTLIATANQGSEATYESGFVIDKFPISRPNLTFSTLTVSNMSPEDSSIYLCSVGGNYGYTFGSGTRLTVV.

This clonotype was seen a handful of times. The rearrangement links TRBV20-1 to TRBJ2-1, with 10 bases fitting TRBD2. The CDR3 has 15 amino acids. The V gene's germline CDR1 is DFQATT and CDR2 SNEGSKA (reference sequence). With V trimmed by 1 base and J by 8 bases, 8 bases remained unmatched. The CDR3, as DNA: TGCAGTGCTAGAGCAGGTAGCGGGAGGCAGTATGAGCAGTTCTTC. Translated, it gives CSARAGSGRQYEQFF.

The rearrangement uses TRBV20-1 and TRBJ1-5; D is possibly TRBD1 (6 bases). Trimming shortened V by 6 bases and J by 4 bases, and 19 bases separated the two germline ends. Germline-derived CDR1 and CDR2 are DFQATT and SNEGSKA (reference sequence). The length of the CDR3 is 15 residues. CDR3 region: CSAPTVETGNQPQHF. The DNA of the CDR3 is TGCAGTGCCCCGACGGTGGAGACAGGAAATCAGCCCCAGCATTTT.

This clonotype has just a few counts. V gene TRBV7-3 combines with J gene TRBJ1-1; D is perhaps TRBD1 (6 bases). The V end lost 6 bases, the J end lost 1 base, and 12 bases lay between the germline ends. The V gene's germline CDR1 is SGHTA and CDR2 FQGTGA. The length of the CDR3 is 14 residues. DNA of the CDR3: TGTGCCAGCAGGAAGGGACACTCGAACACTGAAGCTTTCTTT. Its protein is CASRKGHSNTEAFF.